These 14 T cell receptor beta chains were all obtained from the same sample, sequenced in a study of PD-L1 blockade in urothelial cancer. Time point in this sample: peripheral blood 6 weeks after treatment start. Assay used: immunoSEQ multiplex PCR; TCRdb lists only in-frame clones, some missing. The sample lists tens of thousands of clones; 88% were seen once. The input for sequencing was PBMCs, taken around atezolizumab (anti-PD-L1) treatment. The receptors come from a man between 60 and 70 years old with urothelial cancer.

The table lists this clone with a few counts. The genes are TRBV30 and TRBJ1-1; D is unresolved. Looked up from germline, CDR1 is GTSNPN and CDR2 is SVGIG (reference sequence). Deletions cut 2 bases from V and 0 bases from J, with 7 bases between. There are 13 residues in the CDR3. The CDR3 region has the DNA TGTGCCTGGAGTTACTCTATGAACACTGAAGCTTTCTTT. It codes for CAWSYSMNTEAFF. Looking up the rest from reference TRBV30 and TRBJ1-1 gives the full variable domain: SQTIHQWPATLVQPVGSPLSLECTVEGTSNPNLYWYRQAAGRGLQLLFYSVGIGQISSEVPQNLSASRPQDRQFILSSKKLLLSDSGFYLCAWSYSMNTEAFFGQGTRLTVV.

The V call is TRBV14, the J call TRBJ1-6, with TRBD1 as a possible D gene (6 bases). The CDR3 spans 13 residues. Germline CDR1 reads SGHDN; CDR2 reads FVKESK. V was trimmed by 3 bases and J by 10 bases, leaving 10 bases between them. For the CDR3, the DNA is TGTGCCAGCAGCCAGTACAGGGAATCACCCCTCCACTTT. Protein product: CASSQYRESPLHF.

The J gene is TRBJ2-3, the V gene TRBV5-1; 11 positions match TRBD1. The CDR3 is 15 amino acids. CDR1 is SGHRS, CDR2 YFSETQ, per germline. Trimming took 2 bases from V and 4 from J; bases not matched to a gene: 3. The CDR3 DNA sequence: TGCGCCAGCAGCTTTCAGGGACAGGGGGCAGATACGCAGTATTTT. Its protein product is CASSFQGQGADTQYF.

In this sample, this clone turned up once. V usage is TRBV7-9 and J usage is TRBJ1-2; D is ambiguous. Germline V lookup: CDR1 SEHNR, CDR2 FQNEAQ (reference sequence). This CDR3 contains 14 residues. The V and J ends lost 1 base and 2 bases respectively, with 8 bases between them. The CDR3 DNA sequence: TGTGCCAGCAGCTTAGGAGGTAGAAACTATGGCTACACCTTC. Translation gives CASSLGGRNYGYTF.

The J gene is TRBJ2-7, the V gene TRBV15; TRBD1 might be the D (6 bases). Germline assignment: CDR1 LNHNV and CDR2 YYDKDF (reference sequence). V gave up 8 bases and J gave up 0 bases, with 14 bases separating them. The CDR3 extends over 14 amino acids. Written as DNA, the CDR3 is TGTGCCACCCGGGACAAACACACCTCCTACGAGCAGTACTTC. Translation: CATRDKHTSYEQYF.

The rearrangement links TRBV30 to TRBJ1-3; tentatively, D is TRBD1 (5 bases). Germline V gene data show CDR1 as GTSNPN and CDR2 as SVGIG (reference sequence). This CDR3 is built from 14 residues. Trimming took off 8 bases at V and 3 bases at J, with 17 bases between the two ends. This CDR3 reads CARGDFGSGNTIYF. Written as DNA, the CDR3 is TGTGCCCGGGGGGATTTCGGCAGTGGAAACACCATATATTTT.

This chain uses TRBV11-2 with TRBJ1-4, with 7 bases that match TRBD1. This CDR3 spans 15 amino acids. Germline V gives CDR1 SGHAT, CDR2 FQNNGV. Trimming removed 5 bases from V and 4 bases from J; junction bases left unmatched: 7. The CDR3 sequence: CASSTPSGGNEKLFF. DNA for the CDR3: TGTGCCAGCAGCACACCTTCAGGGGGTAATGAAAAACTGTTTTTT.

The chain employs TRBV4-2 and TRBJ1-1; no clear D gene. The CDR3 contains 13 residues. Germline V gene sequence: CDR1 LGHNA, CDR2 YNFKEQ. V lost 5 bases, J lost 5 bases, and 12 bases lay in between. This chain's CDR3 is CASSSRGFTEAFF. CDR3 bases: TGTGCCAGCAGCTCCAGAGGCTTTACTGAAGCTTTCTTT.

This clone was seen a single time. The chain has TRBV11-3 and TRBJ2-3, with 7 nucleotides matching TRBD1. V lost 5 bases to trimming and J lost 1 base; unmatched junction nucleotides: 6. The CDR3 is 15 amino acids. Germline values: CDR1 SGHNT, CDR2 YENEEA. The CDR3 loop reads CASSTWTGGTDTQYF. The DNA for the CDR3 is TGTGCCAGCAGCACGTGGACAGGAGGCACAGATACGCAGTATTTT. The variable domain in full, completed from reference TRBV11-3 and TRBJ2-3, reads EAGVVQSPRYKIIEKKQPVAFWCNPISGHNTLYWYLQNLGQGPELLIRYENEEAVDDSQLPKDRFSAERLKGVDSTLKIQPAELGDSAVYLCASSTWTGGTDTQYFGPGTRLTVL.

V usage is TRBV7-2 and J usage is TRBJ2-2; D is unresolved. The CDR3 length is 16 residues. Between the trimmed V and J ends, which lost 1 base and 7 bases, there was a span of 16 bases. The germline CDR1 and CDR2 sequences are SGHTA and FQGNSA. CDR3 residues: CASSLENRPMDGELFF. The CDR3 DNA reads TGTGCCAGCAGCTTAGAGAACAGACCCATGGACGGGGAGCTGTTTTTT.

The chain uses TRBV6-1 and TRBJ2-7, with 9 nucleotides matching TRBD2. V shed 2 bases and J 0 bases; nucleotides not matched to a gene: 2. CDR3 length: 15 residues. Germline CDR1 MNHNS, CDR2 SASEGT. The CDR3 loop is CASSEISGGSYEQYF. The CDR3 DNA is TGTGCCAGCAGTGAAATTAGCGGGGGCTCCTACGAGCAGTACTTC.

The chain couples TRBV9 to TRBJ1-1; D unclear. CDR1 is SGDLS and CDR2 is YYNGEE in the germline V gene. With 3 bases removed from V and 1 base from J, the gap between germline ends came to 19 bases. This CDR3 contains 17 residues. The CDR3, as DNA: TGTGCCAGCAGCGAGACCCCGGGAGGCCGAACGAACACTGAAGCTTTCTTT. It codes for CASSETPGGRTNTEAFF. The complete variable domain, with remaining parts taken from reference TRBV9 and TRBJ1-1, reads DSGVTQTPKHLITATGQRVTLRCSPRSGDLSVYWYQQSLDQGLQFLIQYYNGEERAKGNILERFSAQQFPDLHSELNLSSLELGDSALYFCASSETPGGRTNTEAFFGQGTRLTVV.

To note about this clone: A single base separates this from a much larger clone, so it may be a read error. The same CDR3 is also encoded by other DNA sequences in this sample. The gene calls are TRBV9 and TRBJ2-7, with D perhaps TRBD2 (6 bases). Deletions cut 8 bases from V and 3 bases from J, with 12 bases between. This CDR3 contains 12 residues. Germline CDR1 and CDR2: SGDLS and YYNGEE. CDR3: CASSGGNYEQYF. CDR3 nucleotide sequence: TGTGCCAGTAGTGGAGGGAACTACGAGCAGTACTTC.

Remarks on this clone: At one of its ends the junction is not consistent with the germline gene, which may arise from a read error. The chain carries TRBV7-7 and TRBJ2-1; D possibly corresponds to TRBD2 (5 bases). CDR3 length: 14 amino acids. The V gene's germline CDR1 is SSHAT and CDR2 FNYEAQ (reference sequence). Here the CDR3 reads CASSDGNRVNEQFF. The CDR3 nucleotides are TGTGCTAGCAGCGACGGGAATCGTGTCAATGAGCAGTTCTTC.